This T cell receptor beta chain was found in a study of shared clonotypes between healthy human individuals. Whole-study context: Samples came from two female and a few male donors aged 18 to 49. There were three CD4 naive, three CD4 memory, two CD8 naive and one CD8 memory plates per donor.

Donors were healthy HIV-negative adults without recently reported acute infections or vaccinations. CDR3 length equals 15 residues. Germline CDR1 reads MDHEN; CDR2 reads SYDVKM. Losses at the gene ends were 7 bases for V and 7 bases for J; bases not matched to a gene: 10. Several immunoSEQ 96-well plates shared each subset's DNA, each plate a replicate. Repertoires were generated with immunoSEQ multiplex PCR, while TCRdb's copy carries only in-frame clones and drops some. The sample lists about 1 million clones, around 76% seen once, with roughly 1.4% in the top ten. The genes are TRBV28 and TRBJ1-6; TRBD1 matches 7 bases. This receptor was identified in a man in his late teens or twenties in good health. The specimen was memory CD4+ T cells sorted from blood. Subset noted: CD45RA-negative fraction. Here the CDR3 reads CASTPRDRKNSPLHF. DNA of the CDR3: TGTGCCAGCACCCCCCGGGACAGAAAAAATTCACCCCTCCACTTT.